This T cell receptor beta chain was sequenced during a study of OX40 agonist ivuxolimab in advanced cancers. Study as a whole: The patients received ivuxolimab by intravenous route every 2 weeks at 0.01 to 10 mg/kg. Dose-escalation subjects each had hepatocellular carcinoma, melanoma, renal cell or head and neck cancer. People who had prior anti-PD-1, anti-PD-L1 or anti-CTLA-4 therapy could take part, and around 39% had some. Study outcomes and limitations: The study found that CD8+ T cells averaged more expanded clones than CD4+.

Here immunoSEQ multiplex PCR was the method, and the copy in TCRdb shows in-frame clones only, minus some. The data show almost 70,000 clones, around 86% seen once. In regard to this clone: No antigen is known for it.

V lost 5 bases to trimming and J lost 1 base, with 21 bases between them. Germline values: CDR1 SNHLY, CDR2 FYNNEI. The CDR3 is 18 amino acids. Sequences were derived from CD4+ or CD8+ T cells sorted from blood, sampled in a trial of the OX40 agonist ivuxolimab. J is TRBJ1-5 and V is TRBV2; TRBD1 might be the D (6 bases). This sequence originates from an adult with an advanced solid tumor such as melanoma, head and neck, liver or kidney cancer. The CDR3 spells CASSRGIEGRRSNQPQHF. In nucleotides, the CDR3 is TGTGCCAGCAGTAGGGGGATTGAGGGAAGGCGAAGCAATCAGCCCCAGCATTTT.